What follows are 21 T cell receptor beta chains derived from one specimen sequenced in a study of shared clonotypes between healthy human individuals (TCRdb year 2020). The library was generated by the immunoSEQ multiplex PCR assay. The source is immuneACCESS, and TCRdb retained only in-frame sequences with V and J called. Part of the clones is not carried over; for the studies checked, unresolved V genes explain less than half of this, and the remainder is unexplained. The sample profile shows about 560,000 clones; roughly four fifths of them were found once. Clones ranked in the top ten supply around 11% of the sample. Sequencing used PBMCs. The source is a woman between 35 and 50 years old in good health. Some clones in this sample may be carry-over from other donors' samples.

The rearrangement joins TRBV25-1 to TRBJ1-6; the D is unclear. The V end lost 2 bases, the J end lost 10 bases, and 12 bases lay between the germline ends. This CDR3 is built from 14 residues. CDR1 and CDR2 from the germline V gene are MGHDK and SYGVNS. CDR3 bases: TGTGCCAGCAGTGAAGCAGTAGGCTCCTCACCCCTCCACTTT. It is translated as CASSEAVGSSPLHF.

The J gene is TRBJ2-5, the V gene TRBV5-4, with D possibly matching TRBD2 (5 bases). CDR1 is SGHNT and CDR2 is YYREEE in the germline V gene (reference sequence). The CDR3 covers 15 residues. V was clipped by 6 bases and J by 2 bases, with 17 bases between them. CDR3: CASKSPGNSQETQYF. CDR3 bases: TGTGCCAGCAAAAGTCCCGGGAACAGTCAAGAGACCCAGTACTTC.

This clone came up once. V usage is TRBV10-3 and J usage is TRBJ2-2; D is possibly TRBD2 (6 bases). V was clipped by 2 bases and J by 5 bases, with 12 bases between them. CDR1 and CDR2 from the germline V gene are ENHRY and SYGVKD. This CDR3 is 15 amino acids long. CDR3 sequence reads: CAISEVGSHTGELFF. CDR3 coding DNA: TGTGCCATCAGTGAGGTCGGGAGCCATACCGGGGAGCTGTTTTTT.

The chain has TRBV6-4 and TRBJ1-5; perhaps TRBD1 as D (5 bases). Trimming shortened V by 4 bases and J by 4 bases, and 17 bases separated the two germline ends. The germline V gene has CDR1 MRHNA and CDR2 SNTAGT. CDR3 length: 16 residues. CDR3 in amino acids: CASSVFLDRLNQPQHF. The CDR3 DNA follows: TGTGCCAGCAGTGTCTTCCTCGACAGATTAAATCAGCCCCAGCATTTT.

Ten or more counts support this clone. Other DNA sequences within the sample encode an identical CDR3. The CDR3 bases are TGTGCCAGCTCACCCAACAGACTAGCGGGCGCGGAGCAGTACTTC. Protein: CASSPNRLAGAEQYF. The gene calls are TRBV18 and TRBJ2-7, with 10 bases fitting TRBD2. Germline lookup yields CDR1 KGHSH and CDR2 LQKENI. V lost 3 bases, J lost 7 bases, and 9 bases stayed unmatched. The CDR3 loop spans 15 amino acids.

With regard to this clone: A far larger clone is a single base away, which makes a read error likely. The conserved final phenylalanine or tryptophan is absent from the CDR3, which likely points to a read error. V and J are TRBV5-6 and TRBJ1-5, with D hard to call. Trimming took 0 bases from V and 3 from J, leaving 4 bases between them. Germline loops: CDR1 SGHDT, CDR2 YYEEEE. The CDR3 totals 13 residues. The CDR3 sequence: CASSLGTNQPQHS. DNA for the CDR3: TGTGCCAGCAGCTTGGGTACCAATCAGCCCCAGCATTCT.

This clone was detected only a few times. This chain connects TRBV15 to TRBJ1-2; D gene unclear. Deletions cut 1 base from V and 2 bases from J, with 11 bases between. The CDR3 spans 15 residues. CDR1 LNHNV and CDR2 YYDKDF come from the germline V gene (reference sequence). The CDR3 DNA follows: TGTGCCACCAGCAGAGTAGTACAAAAAAACTATGGCTACACCTTC. Residues: CATSRVVQKNYGYTF.

V is TRBV2 and J is TRBJ2-3, with TRBD1 identical over 7 bases. Germline CDR1 reads SNHLY; CDR2 reads FYNNEI. The V gene end was trimmed by 10 bases and the J gene end by 2 bases; junction bases not matched to a gene: 3. This CDR3 region has 12 residues. The CDR3 here is CATGQVTDTQYF. The CDR3 coding sequence is TGTGCCACAGGACAGGTCACAGATACGCAGTATTTT. The variable domain in full, with the rest retrieved from reference TRBV2 and TRBJ2-3, is EPEVTQTPSHQVTQMGQEVILRCVPISNHLYFYWYRQILGQKVEFLVSFYNNEISEKSEIFDDQFSVERPDGSNFTLKIRSTKLEDSAMYFCATGQVTDTQYFGPGTRLTVL.

The rearrangement uses TRBV15 and TRBJ2-3, with D perhaps matching TRBD1 (7 bases). The germline gives CDR1 LNHNV, CDR2 YYDKDF (reference sequence). This CDR3 is 19 amino acids long. V lost 0 bases and J lost 2, with 21 bases in between. The CDR3 DNA sequence: TGTGCCACCAGCAGAGATCGAGGAGGGAGAGGGGGCGACACAGATACGCAGTATTTT. The encoded protein is CATSRDRGGRGGDTDTQYF.

This clone has only a few counts. This chain connects TRBV5-1 to TRBJ2-7, with TRBD1 identical over 7 bases. V shed 3 bases, J shed 4 bases, and the junction held 7 bases outside the gene matches. CDR1 and CDR2 from the germline V gene are SGHRS and YFSETQ. This CDR3 region has 14 residues. Here the CDR3 reads CASSSGQNVYEQYF. CDR3 sequence (DNA): TGCGCCAGCAGCTCGGGACAGAATGTTTACGAGCAGTACTTC.

The chain is built from TRBV10-3 and TRBJ1-6, with 7 bases aligning to TRBD1. CDR1 is ENHRY, CDR2 SYGVKD, per germline. The V segment lost 6 bases and the J segment 8 bases; nucleotides outside the gene matches: 7. The CDR3 totals 14 residues. This chain's CDR3 is CAIRGDSQYSPLHF. The CDR3 DNA follows: TGTGCCATCAGGGGGGACAGTCAATATTCACCCCTCCACTTT.

The chain couples TRBV15 to TRBJ2-7, with 8 positions matching TRBD1. The CDR3 length is 14 residues. Unmatched junction bases numbered 5, after V lost 2 bases and J lost 5 bases. The germline V gene encodes CDR1 LNHNV and CDR2 YYDKDF (reference sequence). CDR3 DNA sequence: TGTGCCACCAGCAGAACCCAGACAGGGGACGAGCAGTACTTC. Its translation is CATSRTQTGDEQYF.

There are a few counts of this clone. The chain couples TRBV7-8 to TRBJ2-1; 9 nucleotides align to TRBD1. CDR3 length equals 15 residues. V shed 5 bases and J 6 bases; nucleotides not matched to a gene: 8. From germline, CDR1 is SGHVS and CDR2 FQNEAQ. CDR3 DNA sequence: TGTGCCAGCAGCGTTCGACAGGGGGGCCCCAATGAGCAGTTCTTC. It encodes CASSVRQGGPNEQFF.

V usage is TRBV28 and J usage is TRBJ2-3, with D unresolved. The CDR3 has 14 amino acids. Trimming cost V 7 bases and J 2 bases, with 13 bases left between them. The germline gives CDR1 MDHEN, CDR2 SYDVKM. The CDR3: CASTMARNTDTQYF. CDR3 DNA sequence: TGTGCCAGCACCATGGCGCGGAACACAGATACGCAGTATTTT.

This clone has at least ten counts. The chain has TRBV6-4 and TRBJ2-3; D gene uncertain. Germline values: CDR1 MRHNA, CDR2 SNTAGT. The CDR3 consists of 13 residues. V was pared by 0 bases and J by 3 bases, with 4 bases between. CDR3 amino acids: CASSDSETDTQYF. For the CDR3, the DNA is TGTGCCAGCAGTGACTCGGAAACAGATACGCAGTATTTT.

Concerning this clone: Since a much larger clone is just one base distant, this may be a read error. The sample contains more than one DNA sequence encoding this CDR3. The rearrangement uses TRBV5-1 and TRBJ2-5; perhaps TRBD1 as D (5 bases). The V and J ends lost 0 bases and 4 bases respectively, with 13 bases between them. From germline, CDR1 is SGHRS and CDR2 YFSETQ. The CDR3 runs 15 residues. CDR3 loop: CASSLGGGSRETQYF. The CDR3 DNA sequence: TGCGCCAGCAGCTTGGGGGGCGGAAGTAGAGAGACCCAGTACTTC.

This sequence joins TRBV21-1 and TRBJ2-3; the table's D call, TRBD2, was not checked against the DNA. TRBV21-1 is a documented pseudogene. The CDR3 consists of 15 residues. The CDR3 protein is CASSLRLTSTDTQYF. DNA for the CDR3: TGTGCCAGCAGCCTCCGACTAACTAGCACAGATACGCAGTATTTT.

This clone was recorded only once. The chain joins TRBV5-1 to TRBJ1-1, with 8 bases that match TRBD1. CDR1 and CDR2 from the germline V gene are SGHRS and YFSETQ. Losses at the gene ends were 2 bases for V and 5 bases for J; bases not matched to a gene: 8. The CDR3 loop spans 15 amino acids. The CDR3: CASSFIDRGGTEAFF. The CDR3 bases are TGCGCCAGCAGCTTTATCGACAGGGGAGGGACTGAAGCTTTCTTT.

The V gene is TRBV30, the J gene TRBJ1-3; unclear D gene. Germline V CDR1 and CDR2: GTSNPN, SVGIG (reference sequence). V lost 1 base to trimming and J lost 8 bases, with 6 bases between them. The CDR3 length is 11 residues. In DNA form, the CDR3 reads TGTGCCTGGAGTGACGAGGACACCATATATTTT. Its translation is CAWSDEDTIYF.

V is TRBV2 and J is TRBJ2-7, with D uncertain. The CDR3 loop spans 12 amino acids. Germline assignment: CDR1 SNHLY and CDR2 FYNNEI. The V end was cut by 7 bases, the J end by 0 bases, with 7 bases between. The CDR3 DNA follows: TGTGCCAGCACGCAGAGCTCCTACGAGCAGTACTTC. It specifies CASTQSSYEQYF.

As concerns this clone: This clone may be a read error of a much larger clone one base away. V gene TRBV25-1 combines with J gene TRBJ2-1, with D possibly being TRBD1 (5 bases). The CDR3 has 15 amino acids. Germline V gene data show CDR1 as MGHDK and CDR2 as SYGVNS. The CDR3 sequence is CANSGSKLQGLEQFF. The CDR3 DNA follows: TGTGCCAACAGTGGGTCTAAGCTCCAGGGCCTTGAGCAGTTCTTC.